This entry lists 2 T cell receptor beta chains sequenced from one sample in a study of shared clonotypes between healthy human individuals (dated by TCRdb to about 2020). The library was prepared using the immunoSEQ multiplex PCR assay. Not all clones reach the TCRdb copy of this immuneACCESS table, which keeps in-frame sequences only. Checked studies attribute under half of the gap to unresolved V genes and leave the rest unexplained. The sample contains over a million clones, approximately 98.5% of them found a single time. Under 0.45% of the sample belongs to the ten largest clones. The sequencing input was naive CD4+ T cells sorted from blood. Interpreted using the paper, the cell subset or site label stands for: CD45RA+ positively selected. These receptors were taken from a man in his thirties or forties in good health.

A note on this clone: The sample holds other DNA sequences that translate to the same CDR3. The V and J genes are TRBV11-2 and TRBJ2-5; 7 bases match TRBD1. The V gene's germline CDR1 is SGHAT and CDR2 FQNNGV. The CDR3 runs 13 residues. The V segment lost 4 bases and the J segment 2 bases; nucleotides outside the gene matches: 1. The CDR3 reads CASSSGQQETQYF. The CDR3 bases are TGTGCCAGCAGCTCGGGACAGCAAGAGACCCAGTACTTC.

V gene TRBV7-3 combines with J gene TRBJ1-1; possible D gene TRBD1, 6 bases. This CDR3 spans 12 amino acids. V dropped 6 bases and J dropped 4 bases, with 9 bases sitting between them. Looked up from germline, CDR1 is SGHTA and CDR2 is FQGTGA. The CDR3: CASSYRVTEAFF. CDR3 in DNA: TGTGCCAGCAGTTACAGGGTCACTGAAGCTTTCTTT.